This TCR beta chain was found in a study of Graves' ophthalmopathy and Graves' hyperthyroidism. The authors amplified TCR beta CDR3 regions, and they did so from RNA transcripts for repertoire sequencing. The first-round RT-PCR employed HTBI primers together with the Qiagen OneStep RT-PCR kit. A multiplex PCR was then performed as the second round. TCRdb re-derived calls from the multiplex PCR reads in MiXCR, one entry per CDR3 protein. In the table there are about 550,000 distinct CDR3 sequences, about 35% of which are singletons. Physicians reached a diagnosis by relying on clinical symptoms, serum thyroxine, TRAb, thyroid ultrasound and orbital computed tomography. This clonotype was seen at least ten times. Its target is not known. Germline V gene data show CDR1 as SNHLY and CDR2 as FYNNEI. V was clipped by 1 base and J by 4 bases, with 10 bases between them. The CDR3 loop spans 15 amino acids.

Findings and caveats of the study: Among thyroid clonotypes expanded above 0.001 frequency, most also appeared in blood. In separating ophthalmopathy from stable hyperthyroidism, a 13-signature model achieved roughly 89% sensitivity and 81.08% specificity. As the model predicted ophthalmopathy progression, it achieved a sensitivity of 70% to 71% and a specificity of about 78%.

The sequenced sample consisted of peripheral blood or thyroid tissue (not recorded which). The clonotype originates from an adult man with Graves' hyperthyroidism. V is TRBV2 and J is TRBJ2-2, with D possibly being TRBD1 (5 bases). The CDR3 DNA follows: TGTGCCAGCAGTGAAGGGGGCCACTTCACCGGGGAGCTGTTTTTT. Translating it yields CASSEGGHFTGELFF.